These T cell receptor beta chains were read from a single sample in a study of CD8 T cells in Susac syndrome. TCRdb called the immunoSEQ multiplex PCR reads again in MiXCR, with one record for every CDR3 protein. The sample lists 150,000 or so distinct CDR3 sequences; 85% to 95% were seen once. Source material: CD4+ T cells from PBMCs. These receptors were collected from a human donor with Susac syndrome. CDR3s include the opening cysteine and the closing phenylalanine or tryptophan. A D gene is named only where the DNA matches it firmly. Expanded clones get a size class; other rows say once, few or many, or leave the size out.

d_gene: .
j_gene: TRBJ2-2
abundance: .
v_gene: TRBV30
CDR3aa: CAWSVTPTGELFF
CDR3nt: TGTGCCTGGAGTGTCACACCCACCGGGGAGCTGTTTTTT

d_gene: TRBD2
j_gene: TRBJ2-3
abundance: .
v_gene: TRBV4-1
CDR3aa: CASSPSQLAGGFTDTQYF
CDR3nt: TGCGCCAGCAGCCCAAGCCAACTAGCGGGGGGCTTTACAGATACGCAGTATTTT

d_gene: TRBD1
j_gene: TRBJ1-2
abundance: few
v_gene: TRBV19
CDR3aa: CASSIAAQGAGYGYTF
CDR3nt: TGTGCCAGTAGTATAGCGGCGCAGGGGGCTGGCTATGGCTACACCTTC

d_gene: TRBD1
j_gene: TRBJ1-5
abundance: .
v_gene: TRBV20-1
CDR3aa: CSASPDRERRSNQPQHF
CDR3nt: TGCAGTGCTAGTCCGGACAGGGAAAGGAGAAGCAATCAGCCCCAGCATTTT

d_gene: .
j_gene: TRBJ1-1
abundance: .
v_gene: TRBV25-1
CDR3aa: CASTGQTSGTEAFF
CDR3nt: TGTGCCAGCACTGGACAGACATCTGGGACTGAAGCTTTCTTT

d_gene: .
j_gene: TRBJ2-2
abundance: .
v_gene: TRBV20-1
CDR3aa: CSAGTHGYTGELFF
CDR3nt: TGCAGTGCGGGGACCCACGGTTACACCGGGGAGCTGTTTTTT

d_gene: .
j_gene: TRBJ2-1
abundance: .
v_gene: TRBV20-1
CDR3aa: CSAPGSPLSYNEQFF
CDR3nt: TGCAGTGCCCCGGGGAGCCCCCTCTCCTACAATGAGCAGTTCTTC

d_gene: .
j_gene: TRBJ2-7
abundance: .
v_gene: TRBV18
CDR3aa: CASSPPARAAYEQYF
CDR3nt: TGTGCCAGCTCACCACCGGCCAGGGCAGCCTACGAGCAGTACTTC

d_gene: .
j_gene: TRBJ2-3
abundance: .
v_gene: TRBV9
CDR3aa: CASSVDQRSTDTQYF
CDR3nt: TGTGCCAGCAGCGTAGACCAGCGGAGCACAGATACGCAGTATTTT

d_gene: .
j_gene: TRBJ1-5
abundance: .
v_gene: TRBV12-3/TRBV12-4
CDR3aa: CASSLSENQPQHF
CDR3nt: TGTGCCAGCAGTTTGTCAGAGAATCAGCCCCAGCATTTT

d_gene: .
j_gene: TRBJ2-1
abundance: .
v_gene: TRBV12-3/TRBV12-4
CDR3aa: CASSLKSRQFF
CDR3nt: TGTGCCAGCAGTCTCAAAAGCAGGCAGTTCTTC

d_gene: .
j_gene: TRBJ1-2
abundance: .
v_gene: TRBV20-1
CDR3aa: CSARTNSGTPYGYTF
CDR3nt: TGCAGTGCTAGAACGAACTCCGGGACACCCTATGGCTACACCTTC

d_gene: .
j_gene: TRBJ2-5
abundance: .
v_gene: TRBV30
CDR3aa: CAWSDGGTQYF
CDR3nt: TGTGCCTGGAGCGATGGAGGGACCCAGTACTTC

d_gene: .
j_gene: TRBJ2-5
abundance: .
v_gene: TRBV5-1
CDR3aa: CASSLTLETQYF
CDR3nt: TGCGCCAGCAGCTTGACGTTAGAGACCCAGTACTTC